The 3 T cell receptor beta chains in this list originate from one sample, sequenced in a study of T cells after yellow fever vaccination. TCRdb redid the calling of the 5' RACE reads with MiXCR, one entry per CDR3 protein. The sample has 250,000 to 300,000 distinct CDR3 sequences; over 10% are singletons. The input for sequencing was CD4+ T cells sorted from PBMCs, taken 45 days after the yellow fever booster vaccination. The receptors come from a man aged 25-45 years who received the YFV17D yellow fever vaccine.

This clonotype was counted only a few times. This chain connects TRBV29-1 to TRBJ1-2, with D maybe TRBD1 (6 bases). Germline V gives CDR1 SQVTM, CDR2 ANQGSEA. The ends were cut back, 6 bases at V and 8 bases at J, with 19 bases in the middle. This CDR3 spans 13 amino acids. The CDR3 coding sequence is TGCAGCGTGGGGGGTGGGGGGCAAGAAGGCTACACCTTC. Amino acids: CSVGGGGQEGYTF.

CDR3 sequence: CASSQHTQGRSYEQYF. The CDR3 bases are TGCGCCAGCAGTCAACACACCCAAGGAAGGTCCTACGAGCAGTACTTC. The rearrangement links TRBV23-1 to TRBJ2-7; D gene unclear. TRBV23-1 has ORF status, its function being uncertain. The CDR3 consists of 16 residues. Trimming took 2 bases from V and 1 from J, leaving 15 bases between them.

The chain combines TRBV20-1 with TRBJ2-5, with TRBD2 matching over 13 bases. Trimming at V came to 4 bases and at J to 4 bases, leaving 12 bases not matched to a gene. The V gene's germline CDR1 is DFQATT and CDR2 SNEGSKA (reference sequence). The CDR3 has 17 amino acids. CDR3 nucleotides: TGCAGTGCTACCCCACCGGGACTAGCGGGACTGAGAGAGACCCAGTACTTC. Its translation: CSATPPGLAGLRETQYF.